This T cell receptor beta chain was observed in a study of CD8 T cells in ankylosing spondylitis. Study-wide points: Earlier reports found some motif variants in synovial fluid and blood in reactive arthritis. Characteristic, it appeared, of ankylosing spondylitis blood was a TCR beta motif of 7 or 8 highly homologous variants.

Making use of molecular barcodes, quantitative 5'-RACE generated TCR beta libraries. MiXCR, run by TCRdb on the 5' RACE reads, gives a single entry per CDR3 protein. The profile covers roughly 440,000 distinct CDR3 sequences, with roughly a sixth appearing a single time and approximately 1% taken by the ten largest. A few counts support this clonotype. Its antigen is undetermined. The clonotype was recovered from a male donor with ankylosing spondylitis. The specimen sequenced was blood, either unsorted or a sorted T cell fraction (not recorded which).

The CDR3 nucleotides read TGTGCCAGCAGCTACCAGGCGGGGGCCTCTTATGGCTACACCTTC. Encoded protein: CASSYQAGASYGYTF. The chain recombines TRBV11-2 with TRBJ1-2; a possible D gene is TRBD1 (6 bases). Germline V CDR1 and CDR2: SGHAT, FQNNGV. Trimming removed 4 bases from V and 5 bases from J, with 17 bases in between. This CDR3 has 15 amino acids.